The next 14 T cell receptor beta chains were all read from a single sample in a study of blood T cell repertoires in COVID-19. Clones were read by immunoSEQ multiplex PCR, and TCRdb kept only the in-frame ones, dropping some. Among about 130,000 clones listed, approximately 80% were seen once. Source material: peripheral blood. The receptors shown here come from a man older than 75 with acute or convalescent COVID-19.

The chain joins TRBV18 to TRBJ1-6; TRBD1 might be the D (6 bases). The CDR3 spans 14 residues. V was pared by 6 bases and J by 4 bases, with 10 bases between. Germline V gene data show CDR1 as KGHSH and CDR2 as LQKENI. The chain's CDR3 is CASSPGQYNSPLHF. CDR3 coding DNA: TGTGCCAGCTCCCCGGGACAATATAATTCACCCCTCCACTTT.

This chain links TRBV2 with TRBJ1-1; D gene uncertain. Germline V gives CDR1 SNHLY, CDR2 FYNNEI. V lost 7 bases, J lost 0 bases, and 24 bases lay in between. There are 18 residues in the CDR3. The CDR3 reads CASTPFVSVGLLNTEAFF. CDR3 bases: TGTGCCAGCACCCCATTCGTCTCGGTTGGGCTCTTGAACACTGAAGCTTTCTTT.

The chain is built from TRBV5-4 and TRBJ2-1; TRBD2 matches 8 bases. The V gene's germline CDR1 is SGHNT and CDR2 YYREEE (reference sequence). CDR3 length: 15 residues. Trimming cost V 4 bases and J 7 bases; bases outside gene matches: 10. The CDR3 loop reads CASSPPRGGHNEQFF. DNA of the CDR3: TGTGCCAGCAGCCCGCCACGGGGGGGCCATAATGAGCAGTTCTTC.

This clone was detected only a few times. The chain has TRBV6-1 and TRBJ2-1; D perhaps matches TRBD2 (5 bases). Trimming cost V 2 bases and J 4 bases, with 15 bases left between them. The CDR3 loop spans 16 amino acids. Per germline, CDR1 MNHNS and CDR2 SASEGT. CDR3 nucleotides: TGTGCCAGCAGTGAAATATTTGTGGGAGTTTACAATGAGCAGTTCTTC. Amino acid sequence: CASSEIFVGVYNEQFF.

The rearrangement joins TRBV10-2 to TRBJ2-7, with 9 bases fitting TRBD1. Germline-derived CDR1 and CDR2 are WSHSY and SAAADI. This CDR3 region has 17 residues. The V gene end was trimmed by 0 bases and the J gene end by 1 base; junction bases not matched to a gene: 7. CDR3 bases: TGCGCCAGCAGTGAGTCAAAACCGGGACAGGGTTCCTACGAGCAGTACTTC. Translated: CASSESKPGQGSYEQYF.

The CDR3 sequence is CASSTEWTASTDTQYF. DNA for the CDR3: TGTGCCAGCAGCACCGAATGGACAGCTAGCACAGATACGCAGTATTTT. The chain couples TRBV5-4 to TRBJ2-3; maybe TRBD1 (6 bases). V was shortened by 4 bases and J by 0 bases, with 15 bases between the two germline ends. The CDR3 sequence is 16 residues long. CDR1 is SGHNT and CDR2 is YYREEE in the germline V gene (reference sequence). The full variable domain, its missing parts supplied by reference TRBV5-4 and TRBJ2-3, is ETGVTQSPTHLIKTRGQQVTLRCSSQSGHNTVSWYQQALGQGPQFIFQYYREEENGRGNFPPRFSGLQFPNYSSELNVNALELDDSALYLCASSTEWTASTDTQYFGPGTRLTVL.

CDR3 protein: CATGQGSYGYTF. CDR3 nucleotide sequence: TGTGCCACTGGACAAGGAAGTTATGGCTACACCTTC. V and J are TRBV2 and TRBJ1-2; D might be TRBD1 (5 bases). Trimming took 10 bases from V and 5 from J, leaving 14 bases between them. The CDR3 length is 12 residues. Germline lookup yields CDR1 SNHLY and CDR2 FYNNEI. Together with reference TRBV2 and TRBJ1-2, the CDR3 gives the full variable domain: EPEVTQTPSHQVTQMGQEVILRCVPISNHLYFYWYRQILGQKVEFLVSFYNNEISEKSEIFDDQFSVERPDGSNFTLKIRSTKLEDSAMYFCATGQGSYGYTFGSGTRLTVV.

This rearrangement joins TRBV5-1 to TRBJ2-7; TRBD1 matches at 10 bases. The trim removed 0 bases at V and 6 bases at J, leaving 6 bases unmatched. Germline lookup yields CDR1 SGHRS and CDR2 YFSETQ. There are 15 residues in the CDR3. This chain's CDR3 is CASSLAVTGGSEQYF. The CDR3 DNA reads as TGCGCCAGCAGCTTGGCCGTGACAGGGGGCAGCGAGCAGTACTTC. The variable domain in full, with the rest retrieved from reference TRBV5-1 and TRBJ2-7, is KAGVTQTPRYLIKTRGQQVTLSCSPISGHRSVSWYQQTPGQGLQFLFEYFSETQRNKGNFPGRFSGRQFSNSRSEMNVSTLELGDSALYLCASSLAVTGGSEQYFGPGTRLTVT.

This chain joins TRBV5-1 and TRBJ2-5, with 12 bases aligning to TRBD2. The ends lost 3 bases at V and 4 bases at J; junction bases unmatched: 4. The CDR3 has 15 residues. Germline V gene lookup returns CDR1 SGHRS and CDR2 YFSETQ. CDR3 region: CASSSQTSGGETQYF. Written as DNA, the CDR3 is TGCGCCAGCAGCTCTCAGACTAGCGGGGGAGAGACCCAGTACTTC.

V and J are TRBV5-1 and TRBJ2-7, with 8 nucleotides matching TRBD1. Trimming cost V 5 bases and J 1 base; bases outside gene matches: 2. CDR1 and CDR2 (germline): SGHRS, YFSETQ. The CDR3 contains 13 residues. The CDR3 nucleotides are TGCGCCAGCAGGGGACAGGCGTCCTACGAGCAGTACTTC. Residues: CASRGQASYEQYF.

V is TRBV6-5 and J is TRBJ1-5, with no clear D. V was pared by 8 bases and J by 3 bases, with 11 bases between. The CDR3 is 13 amino acids. Germline CDR1 MNHEY, CDR2 SVGAGI. CDR3 nucleotide sequence: TGTGCCAGCGGCACAAAAACCAATCAGCCCCAGCATTTT. Its translation: CASGTKTNQPQHF.

To note about this clone: Different DNA sequences within this sample yield the same CDR3. The chain carries TRBV2 and TRBJ1-5; TRBD1 agrees at 10 bases. Germline CDR1 SNHLY, CDR2 FYNNEI. The CDR3 is made up of 15 amino acids. V dropped 5 bases and J dropped 1; count of bases not matched to a gene: 2. CDR3 protein: CASSRDRGSNQPQHF. The DNA for the CDR3 is TGTGCCAGCAGTAGGGACAGGGGAAGCAATCAGCCCCAGCATTTT. Variable domain in full (rest from reference TRBV2 and TRBJ1-5): EPEVTQTPSHQVTQMGQEVILRCVPISNHLYFYWYRQILGQKVEFLVSFYNNEISEKSEIFDDQFSVERPDGSNFTLKIRSTKLEDSAMYFCASSRDRGSNQPQHFGDGTRLSIL.

This sequence joins TRBV9 and TRBJ2-2, with TRBD1 identical over 7 bases. The CDR3 extends over 18 amino acids. The V and J ends lost 0 bases and 1 base, in that order; junction bases with no gene match: 9. Germline CDR1 and CDR2: SGDLS and YYNGEE. In DNA form, the CDR3 reads TGTGCCAGCAGCGTAGGGAACAGGGGAGTATGGAACACCGGGGAGCTGTTTTTT. Amino acid sequence: CASSVGNRGVWNTGELFF.

This clone came up a few times. The chain employs TRBV5-1 and TRBJ2-1; maybe TRBD1 (5 bases). V lost 0 bases and J lost 5, with 9 bases in between. From germline, CDR1 is SGHRS and CDR2 YFSETQ. This CDR3 comprises 14 residues. CDR3 bases: TGCGCCAGCAGCTTGGGACAGCAGAACAATGAGCAGTTCTTC. Residues: CASSLGQQNNEQFF.